This T cell receptor beta chain was sequenced during a study of blood T cell repertoires in COVID-19. Study context: Sources were T cells, B-cell-depleted T cells, or PBMCs; the material itself was cDNA or gDNA.

In the original processing: Amplification with reference gene primers provided the estimates of nucleated cell counts. Only in-frame clones appear in the TCRdb table, and some are missing; sequencing was by immunoSEQ multiplex PCR. The V and J calls and clone size were taken over from that table, and D and trimming were inferred from the DNA. The sample has some 280,000 clones, 75% to 90% seen once. The TCR sequence derives from a woman aged 25 to 39 with active or convalescent COVID-19. Sequencing input: peripheral blood.

CDR3 loop: CASSLDTPNTEAFF. For the CDR3, the DNA is TGTGCCAGCAGCCTTGACACCCCGAACACTGAAGCTTTCTTT. V and J are TRBV7-9 and TRBJ1-1; D uncertain. CDR3 length: 14 residues. Germline CDR1 and CDR2: SEHNR and FQNEAQ (reference sequence). With 5 bases removed from V and 1 base from J, the gap between germline ends came to 11 bases.